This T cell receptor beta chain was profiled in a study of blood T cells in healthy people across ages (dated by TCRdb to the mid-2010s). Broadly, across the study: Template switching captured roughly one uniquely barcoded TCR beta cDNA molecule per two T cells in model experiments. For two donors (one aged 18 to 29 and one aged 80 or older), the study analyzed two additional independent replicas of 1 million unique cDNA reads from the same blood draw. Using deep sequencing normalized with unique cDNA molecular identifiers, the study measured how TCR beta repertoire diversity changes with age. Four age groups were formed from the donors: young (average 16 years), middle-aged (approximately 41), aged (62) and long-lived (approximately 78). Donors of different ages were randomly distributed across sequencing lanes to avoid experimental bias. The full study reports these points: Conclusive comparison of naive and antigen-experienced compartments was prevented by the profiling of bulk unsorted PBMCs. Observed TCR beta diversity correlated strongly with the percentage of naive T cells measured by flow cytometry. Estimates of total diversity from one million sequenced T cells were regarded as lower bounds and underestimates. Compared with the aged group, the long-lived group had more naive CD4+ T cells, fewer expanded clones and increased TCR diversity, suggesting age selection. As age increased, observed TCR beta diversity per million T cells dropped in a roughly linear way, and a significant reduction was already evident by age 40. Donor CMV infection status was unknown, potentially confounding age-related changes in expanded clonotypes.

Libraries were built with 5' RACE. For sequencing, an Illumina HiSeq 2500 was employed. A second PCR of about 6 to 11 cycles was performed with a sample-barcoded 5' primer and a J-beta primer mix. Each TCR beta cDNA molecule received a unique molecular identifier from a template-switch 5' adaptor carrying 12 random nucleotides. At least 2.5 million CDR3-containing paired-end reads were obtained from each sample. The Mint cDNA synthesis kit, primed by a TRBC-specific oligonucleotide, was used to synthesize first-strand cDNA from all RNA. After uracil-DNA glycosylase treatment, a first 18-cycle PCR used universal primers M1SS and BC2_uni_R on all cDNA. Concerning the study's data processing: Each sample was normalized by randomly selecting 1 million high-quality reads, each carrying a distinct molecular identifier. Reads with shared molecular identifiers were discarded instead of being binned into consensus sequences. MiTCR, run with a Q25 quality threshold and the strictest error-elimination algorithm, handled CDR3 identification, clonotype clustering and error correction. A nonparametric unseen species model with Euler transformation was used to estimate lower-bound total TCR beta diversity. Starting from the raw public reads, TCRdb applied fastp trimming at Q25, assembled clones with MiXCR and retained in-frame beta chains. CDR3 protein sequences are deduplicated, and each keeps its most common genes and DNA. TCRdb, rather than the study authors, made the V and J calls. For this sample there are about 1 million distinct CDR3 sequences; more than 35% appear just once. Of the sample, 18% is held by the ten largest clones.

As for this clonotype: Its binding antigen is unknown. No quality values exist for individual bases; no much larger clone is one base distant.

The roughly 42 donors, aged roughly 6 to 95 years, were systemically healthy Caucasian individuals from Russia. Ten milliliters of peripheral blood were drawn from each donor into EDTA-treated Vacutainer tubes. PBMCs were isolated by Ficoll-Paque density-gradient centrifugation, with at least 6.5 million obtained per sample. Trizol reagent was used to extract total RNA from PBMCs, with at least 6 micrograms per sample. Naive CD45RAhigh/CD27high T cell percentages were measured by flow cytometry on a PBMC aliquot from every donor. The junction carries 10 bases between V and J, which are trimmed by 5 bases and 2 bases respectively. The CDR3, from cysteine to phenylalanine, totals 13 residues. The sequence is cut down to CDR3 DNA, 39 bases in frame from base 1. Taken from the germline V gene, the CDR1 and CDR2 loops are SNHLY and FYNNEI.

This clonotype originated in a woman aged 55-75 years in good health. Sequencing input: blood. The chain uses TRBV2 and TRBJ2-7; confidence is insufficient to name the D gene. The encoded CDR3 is CASSPQNPYEQYF. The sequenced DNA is TGTGCCAGCAGTCCGCAGAACCCCTACGAGCAGTACTTC.